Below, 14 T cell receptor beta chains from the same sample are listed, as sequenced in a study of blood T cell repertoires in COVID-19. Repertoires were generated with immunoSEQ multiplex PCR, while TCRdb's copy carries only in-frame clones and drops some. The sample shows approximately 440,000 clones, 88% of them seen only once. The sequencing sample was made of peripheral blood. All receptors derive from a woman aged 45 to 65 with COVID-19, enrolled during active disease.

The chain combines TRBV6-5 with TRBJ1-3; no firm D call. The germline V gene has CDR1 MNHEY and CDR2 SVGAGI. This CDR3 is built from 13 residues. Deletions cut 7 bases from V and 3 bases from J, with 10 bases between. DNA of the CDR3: TGTGCCAGCACGTCCAGCGATGGAAACACCATATATTTT. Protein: CASTSSDGNTIYF.

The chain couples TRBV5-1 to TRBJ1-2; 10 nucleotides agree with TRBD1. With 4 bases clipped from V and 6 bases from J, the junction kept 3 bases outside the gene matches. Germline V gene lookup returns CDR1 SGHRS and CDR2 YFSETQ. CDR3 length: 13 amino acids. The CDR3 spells CASSDRGRNGYTF. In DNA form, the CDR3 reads TGCGCCAGCAGCGACAGGGGGCGGAATGGCTACACCTTC.

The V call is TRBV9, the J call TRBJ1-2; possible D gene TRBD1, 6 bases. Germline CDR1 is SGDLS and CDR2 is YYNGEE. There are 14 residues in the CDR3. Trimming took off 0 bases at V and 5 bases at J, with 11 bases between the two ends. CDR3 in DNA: TGTGCCAGCAGCGTAGAAGACAGGCTGTATGGCTACACCTTC. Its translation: CASSVEDRLYGYTF. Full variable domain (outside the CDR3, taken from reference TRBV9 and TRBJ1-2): DSGVTQTPKHLITATGQRVTLRCSPRSGDLSVYWYQQSLDQGLQFLIQYYNGEERAKGNILERFSAQQFPDLHSELNLSSLELGDSALYFCASSVEDRLYGYTFGSGTRLTVV.

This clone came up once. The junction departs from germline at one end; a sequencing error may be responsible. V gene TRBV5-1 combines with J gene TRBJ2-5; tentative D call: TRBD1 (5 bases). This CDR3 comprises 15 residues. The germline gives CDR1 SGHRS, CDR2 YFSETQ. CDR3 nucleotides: TGCGCCAGCAGCTTGGTTCAGGGCTGGCAAGAGGCCCAGTACTTC. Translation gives CASSLVQGWQEAQYF.

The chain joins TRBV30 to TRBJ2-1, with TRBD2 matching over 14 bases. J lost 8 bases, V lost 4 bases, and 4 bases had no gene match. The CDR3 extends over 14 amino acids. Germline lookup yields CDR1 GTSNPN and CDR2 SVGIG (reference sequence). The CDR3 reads CAWNPGLAGDEQFF. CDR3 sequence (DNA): TGTGCCTGGAACCCGGGACTAGCGGGAGATGAGCAGTTCTTC.

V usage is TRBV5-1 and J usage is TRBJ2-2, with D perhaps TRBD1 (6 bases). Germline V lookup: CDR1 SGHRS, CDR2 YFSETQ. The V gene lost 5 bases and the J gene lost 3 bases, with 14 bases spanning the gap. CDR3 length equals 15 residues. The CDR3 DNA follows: TGCGCCAGCAGAAAGGAGGCAGGGGACACCGGGGAGCTGTTTTTT. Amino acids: CASRKEAGDTGELFF.

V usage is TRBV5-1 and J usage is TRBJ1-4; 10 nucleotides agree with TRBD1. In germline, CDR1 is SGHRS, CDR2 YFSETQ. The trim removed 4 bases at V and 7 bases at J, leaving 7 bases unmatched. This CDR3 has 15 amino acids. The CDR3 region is CASSDRQGAGEKLFF. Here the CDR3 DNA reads TGCGCCAGCAGCGATCGACAGGGGGCGGGTGAAAAACTGTTTTTT.

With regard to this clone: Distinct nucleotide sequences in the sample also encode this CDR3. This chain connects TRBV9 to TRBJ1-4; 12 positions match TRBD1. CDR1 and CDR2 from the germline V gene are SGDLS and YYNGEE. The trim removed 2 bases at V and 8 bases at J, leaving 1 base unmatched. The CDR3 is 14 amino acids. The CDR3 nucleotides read TGTGCCAGCAGCGTGGGGACAGGGGGCGAAAAACTGTTTTTT. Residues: CASSVGTGGEKLFF. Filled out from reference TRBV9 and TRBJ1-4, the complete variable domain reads DSGVTQTPKHLITATGQRVTLRCSPRSGDLSVYWYQQSLDQGLQFLIQYYNGEERAKGNILERFSAQQFPDLHSELNLSSLELGDSALYFCASSVGTGGEKLFFGSGTQLSVL.

The CDR3 region is CASSLSGFTEAFF. The CDR3 region has the DNA TGTGCCAGCAGTTTATCAGGGTTCACTGAAGCTTTCTTT. J is TRBJ1-1 and V is TRBV12-3 or TRBV12-4, with D perhaps matching TRBD1 (5 bases). The CDR3 covers 13 residues. Trimming cost V 2 bases and J 4 bases, with 8 bases left between them.

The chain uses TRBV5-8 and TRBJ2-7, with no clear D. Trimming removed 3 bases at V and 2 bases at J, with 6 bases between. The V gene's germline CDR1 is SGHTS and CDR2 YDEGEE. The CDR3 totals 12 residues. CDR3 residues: CASSSTAYEQYF. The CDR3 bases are TGTGCCAGCAGCTCCACAGCCTACGAGCAGTACTTC.

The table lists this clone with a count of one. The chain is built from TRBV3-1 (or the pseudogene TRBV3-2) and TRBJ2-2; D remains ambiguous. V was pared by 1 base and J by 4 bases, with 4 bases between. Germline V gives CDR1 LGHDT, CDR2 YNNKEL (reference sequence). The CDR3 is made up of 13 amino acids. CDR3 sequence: CASSQAGTGELFF. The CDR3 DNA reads TGTGCCAGCAGCCAAGCGGGCACCGGGGAGCTGTTTTTT.

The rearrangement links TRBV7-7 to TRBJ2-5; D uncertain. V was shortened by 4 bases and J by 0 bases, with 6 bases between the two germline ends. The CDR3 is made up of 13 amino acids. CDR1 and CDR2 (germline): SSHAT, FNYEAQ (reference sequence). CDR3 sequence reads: CASSSVHQETQYF. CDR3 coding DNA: TGTGCCAGCAGCTCCGTCCACCAAGAGACCCAGTACTTC. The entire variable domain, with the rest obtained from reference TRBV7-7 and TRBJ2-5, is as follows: GAGVSQSPRYKVTKRGQDVTLRCDPISSHATLYWYQQALGQGPEFLTYFNYEAQPDKSGLPSDRFSAERPEGSISTLTIQRTEQRDSAMYRCASSSVHQETQYFGPGTRLLVL.

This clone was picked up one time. CDR3 in DNA: TGTGCCAGCAGTTTCCCTATTTGGGAGGGTAGGGCAAATGAGCAGTTCTTC. This codes for CASSFPIWEGRANEQFF. The genes are TRBV28 and TRBJ2-1; 7 bases agree with TRBD2. The CDR3 is 17 residues long. After removal of 3 bases from V and 7 bases from J, the junction contained 15 bases not matched to a gene. Germline CDR1 MDHEN, CDR2 SYDVKM.

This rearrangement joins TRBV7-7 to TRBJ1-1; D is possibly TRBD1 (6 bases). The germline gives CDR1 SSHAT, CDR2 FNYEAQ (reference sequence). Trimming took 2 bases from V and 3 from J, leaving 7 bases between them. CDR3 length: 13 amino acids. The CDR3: CASSLNRDTEAFF. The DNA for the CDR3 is TGTGCCAGCAGCTTAAACAGGGACACTGAAGCTTTCTTT.